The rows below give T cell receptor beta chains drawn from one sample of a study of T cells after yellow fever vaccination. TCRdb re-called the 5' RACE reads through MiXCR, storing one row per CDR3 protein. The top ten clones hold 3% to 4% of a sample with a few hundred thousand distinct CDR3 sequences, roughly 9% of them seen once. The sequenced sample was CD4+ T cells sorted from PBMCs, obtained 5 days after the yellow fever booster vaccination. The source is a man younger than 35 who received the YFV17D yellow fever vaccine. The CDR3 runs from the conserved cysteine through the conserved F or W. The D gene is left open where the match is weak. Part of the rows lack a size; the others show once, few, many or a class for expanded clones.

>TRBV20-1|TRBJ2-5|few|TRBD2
CSATGLVLLETQYF
TGCAGTGCTACCGGACTAGTCTTACTCGAGACCCAGTACTTC
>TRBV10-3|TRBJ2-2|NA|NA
CAISAGAGPGELFF
TGTGCCATCAGTGCGGGGGCGGGCCCCGGGGAGCTGTTTTTT
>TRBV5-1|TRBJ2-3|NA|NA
CASSLVADPADTQYF
TGCGCCAGCAGCTTGGTGGCCGACCCAGCAGATACGCAGTATTTT
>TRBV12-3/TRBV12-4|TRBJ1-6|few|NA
CASGGSVNSPLHF
TGTGCCAGCGGCGGGTCCGTTAATTCACCCCTCCACTTT
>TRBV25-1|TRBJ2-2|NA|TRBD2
CASSTGEASGGEELFF
TGTGCCAGCAGTACCGGGGAGGCTAGCGGGGGGGAGGAGCTGTTTTTT
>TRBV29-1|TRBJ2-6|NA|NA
CSVASQPGANVLTF
TGCAGCGTTGCAAGTCAGCCTGGGGCCAACGTCCTGACTTTC
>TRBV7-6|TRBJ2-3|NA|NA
CASSLDTGVYPSTDTQYF
TGTGCCAGCAGCTTAGACACGGGGGTATACCCTAGCACAGATACGCAGTATTTT
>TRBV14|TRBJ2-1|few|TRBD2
CASSQVKRGARAPNEQFF
TGTGCCAGCAGCCAAGTGAAGCGGGGAGCCAGAGCCCCAAATGAGCAGTTCTTC
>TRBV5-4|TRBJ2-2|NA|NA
CASSLAGGRSGELFF
TGTGCCAGCAGCTTGGCTGGGGGCAGGTCCGGGGAGCTGTTTTTT
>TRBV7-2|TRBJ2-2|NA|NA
CASSLVAGATGELFF
TGTGCCAGCAGCTTAGTTGCGGGGGCTACCGGGGAGCTGTTTTTT
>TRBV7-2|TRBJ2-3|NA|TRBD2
CASSPRVAGGIDTQYF
TGTGCCAGCAGTCCCCGGGTAGCGGGGGGTATAGATACGCAGTATTTT
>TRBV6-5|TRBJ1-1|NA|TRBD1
CASSGDRGRMNTEAFF
TGTGCCAGCAGTGGGGACAGGGGGCGTATGAACACTGAAGCTTTCTTT
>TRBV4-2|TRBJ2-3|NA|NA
CASSQESQGSTDTQYF
TGTGCCAGCAGCCAAGAATCCCAGGGCAGCACAGATACGCAGTATTTT
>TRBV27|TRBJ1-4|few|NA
CASSLLGGRSEKLFF
TGTGCCAGCAGTTTATTGGGAGGGAGAAGTGAAAAACTGTTTTTT
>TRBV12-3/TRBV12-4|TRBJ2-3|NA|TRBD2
CASSFWSSGGADTQYF
TGTGCCAGCAGTTTTTGGTCTAGCGGGGGGGCAGATACGCAGTATTTT
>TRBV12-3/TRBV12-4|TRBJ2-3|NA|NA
CASSPSSTSSDTQYF
TGTGCCAGCAGTCCTAGTAGCACCTCCTCGGATACGCAGTATTTT
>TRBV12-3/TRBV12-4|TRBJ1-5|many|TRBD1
CASSLRQGQPQHF
TGTGCCAGCAGTTTAAGACAGGGTCAGCCCCAGCATTTT
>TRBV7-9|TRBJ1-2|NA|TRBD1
CASSPRTGVNYGYTF
TGTGCCAGCAGCCCCCGGACAGGGGTTAACTATGGCTACACCTTC
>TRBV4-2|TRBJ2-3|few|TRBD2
CASSQVKTSGDTDTQYF
TGTGCCAGCAGCCAAGTGAAGACTAGCGGAGACACAGATACGCAGTATTTT
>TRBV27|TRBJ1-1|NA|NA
CASSPLGAPNTEAFF
TGTGCCAGCAGTCCCCTGGGGGCCCCCAACACTGAAGCTTTCTTT
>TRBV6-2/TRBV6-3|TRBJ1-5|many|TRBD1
CASSPGLRGDQPQHF
TGTGCCAGCAGTCCGGGACTCAGGGGGGATCAGCCCCAGCATTTT
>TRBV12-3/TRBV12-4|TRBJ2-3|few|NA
CASSPYRTTDTQYF
TGTGCCAGCAGTCCGTACCGGACCACAGATACGCAGTATTTT
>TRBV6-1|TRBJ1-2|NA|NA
CASSEAQWGYTF
TGTGCCAGCAGTGAAGCTCAGTGGGGCTACACCTTC
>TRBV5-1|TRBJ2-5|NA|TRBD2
CASSLGPSGGGETQYF
TGCGCCAGCAGCTTGGGCCCCAGCGGGGGTGGGGAGACCCAGTACTTC
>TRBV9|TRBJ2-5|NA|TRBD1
CASSLSGQGQETQYF
TGTGCCAGCAGCTTATCTGGACAGGGACAGGAGACCCAGTACTTC
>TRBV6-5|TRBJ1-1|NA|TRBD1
CASSAPGTGQYEAFF
TGTGCCAGCAGTGCCCCCGGGACAGGGCAGTATGAAGCTTTCTTT
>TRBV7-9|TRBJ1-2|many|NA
CASSFYTGYGYTF
TGTGCCAGCAGCTTCTACACAGGATATGGCTACACCTTC
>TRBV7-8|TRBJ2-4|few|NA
CASSFLLQGENIQYF
TGTGCCAGCAGCTTTTTGCTACAGGGTGAAAACATTCAGTACTTC
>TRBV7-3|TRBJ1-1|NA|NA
CASSPGHFNTEAFF
TGTGCCAGCAGCCCCGGACACTTTAACACTGAAGCTTTCTTT
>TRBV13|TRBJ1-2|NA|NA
CASSYRAGVGYTF
TGTGCCAGCAGCTATCGGGCAGGGGTTGGCTACACCTTC
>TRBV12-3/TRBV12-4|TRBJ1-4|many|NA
CASRAAGQGWEKLFF
TGTGCCAGCAGAGCCGCGGGGCAGGGGTGGGAAAAACTGTTTTTT
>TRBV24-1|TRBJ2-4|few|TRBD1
CATSDGQGVGDIQYF
TGTGCCACCAGTGATGGACAGGGCGTGGGAGACATTCAGTACTTC
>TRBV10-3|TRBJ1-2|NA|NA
CAISEGTRRGYTF
TGTGCCATCAGTGAGGGGACACGGCGGGGCTACACCTTC
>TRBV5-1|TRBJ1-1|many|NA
CASSLVGSGTEAFF
TGCGCCAGCAGCTTGGTAGGGTCCGGCACTGAAGCTTTCTTT
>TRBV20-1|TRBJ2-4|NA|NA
CSASDRAKNIQYF
TGCAGTGCTAGTGACCGAGCCAAAAACATTCAGTACTTC
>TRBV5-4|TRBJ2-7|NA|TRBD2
CASSTSSGGDLYEQYF
TGTGCCAGCAGCACTTCTAGCGGGGGGGACCTTTACGAGCAGTACTTC
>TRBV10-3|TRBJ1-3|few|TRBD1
CAISEQGTGNTIYF
TGTGCCATCAGTGAACAGGGGACTGGAAACACCATATATTTT
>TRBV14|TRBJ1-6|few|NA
CATTSGASSYNSPLHF
TGTGCCACTACCTCCGGGGCAAGCTCCTATAATTCACCCCTCCACTTT
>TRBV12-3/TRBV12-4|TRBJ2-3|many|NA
CASTGPPRTDTQYF
TGTGCCAGCACCGGACCGCCCCGCACAGATACGCAGTATTTT
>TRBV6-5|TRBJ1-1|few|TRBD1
CASSLSGQGDTEAFF
TGTGCCAGCAGTTTATCGGGACAGGGGGACACTGAAGCTTTCTTT
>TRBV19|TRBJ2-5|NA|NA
CASRGDGETQYF
TGTGCCAGTAGGGGTGACGGTGAGACCCAGTACTTC
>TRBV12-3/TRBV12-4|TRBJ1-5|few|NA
CASSMGGTSNQPQHF
TGTGCCAGCAGTATGGGGGGGACTAGCAATCAGCCCCAGCATTTT
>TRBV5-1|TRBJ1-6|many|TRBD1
CASSSGQGNSPLHF
TGCGCCAGCAGCTCGGGACAGGGTAATTCACCCCTCCACTTT
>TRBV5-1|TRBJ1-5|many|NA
CASSLAEGGQPQHF
TGCGCCAGCAGCTTGGCCGAGGGTGGTCAGCCCCAGCATTTT
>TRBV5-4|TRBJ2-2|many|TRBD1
CASSPGQGPLNTGELFF
TGTGCCAGCAGCCCAGGACAGGGGCCATTGAACACCGGGGAGCTGTTTTTT
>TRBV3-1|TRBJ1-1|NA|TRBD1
CATTLGTGDAEAFF
TGTGCCACGACGCTAGGGACAGGTGACGCTGAAGCTTTCTTT
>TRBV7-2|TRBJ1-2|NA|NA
CASSLGTNIGYGYTF
TGTGCCAGCAGCTTAGGCACGAATATTGGCTATGGCTACACCTTC
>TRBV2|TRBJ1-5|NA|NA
CASTLDSNQPQHF
TGTGCCAGCACCTTAGACAGCAATCAGCCCCAGCATTTT